One sample yielded the 10 T cell receptor beta chains listed below, sequenced in a study of T cell repertoires in cytomegalovirus infection. TCRdb used MiXCR to reprocess the reads, holding one entry per CDR3 protein. This table has around 740,000 distinct CDR3 sequences, 35% to 45% appearing once. The sample was PBMCs. Every receptor here comes from a human donor in good health (CMV status not recorded). Some clones in this sample may be carry-over from other donors' samples.

This sequence joins TRBV11-2 and TRBJ2-1; 10 bases are shared with TRBD2. Trimming cost V 3 bases and J 6 bases; bases outside gene matches: 17. Germline assignment: CDR1 SGHAT and CDR2 FQNNGV. The CDR3 runs 19 residues. The CDR3 DNA is TGTGCCAGCAGCTTCAAGGGGTGGGGCCTAGCGGGAGACGGCAATGAGCAGTTCTTC. Residues: CASSFKGWGLAGDGNEQFF. Variable domain in full (rest from reference TRBV11-2 and TRBJ2-1): EAGVAQSPRYKIIEKRQSVAFWCNPISGHATLYWYQQILGQGPKLLIQFQNNGVVDDSQLPKDRFSAERLKGVDSTLKIQPAKLEDSAVYLCASSFKGWGLAGDGNEQFFGPGTRLTVL.

This clonotype was counted between two and nine times. This chain joins TRBV7-3 and TRBJ1-2; 9 bases match TRBD1. With 3 bases clipped from V and 5 bases from J, the junction kept 1 base outside the gene matches. The CDR3 covers 13 residues. Germline values: CDR1 SGHTA, CDR2 FQGTGA. CDR3 residues: CASSFGTGYGYTF. The CDR3 region has the DNA TGTGCCAGCAGCTTTGGGACAGGGTATGGCTACACCTTC.

This clonotype appeared a single time. This chain links TRBV19 with TRBJ1-1; 9 bases map to TRBD1. Germline values: CDR1 LNHDA, CDR2 SQIVND (reference sequence). The CDR3 is 14 amino acids. Trimming removed 7 bases from V and 4 bases from J; junction bases left unmatched: 7. The DNA for the CDR3 is TGTGCCAGTACTATCACAGGGGGCGGCACTGAAGCTTTCTTT. It encodes CASTITGGGTEAFF.

This clonotype was seen just once. The chain couples TRBV5-8 to TRBJ2-2; no clear D. Deletions cut 1 base from V and 4 bases from J, with 8 bases between. Germline-derived CDR1 and CDR2 are SGHTS and YDEGEE. The CDR3 is 14 residues long. The CDR3 DNA reads TGTGCCAGCAGCTTGCTCACCTCCACCGGGGAGCTGTTTTTT. It encodes CASSLLTSTGELFF.

This clonotype was counted ten times or more. The chain uses TRBV7-2 and TRBJ2-3; 8 positions match TRBD1. The CDR3 is 15 amino acids. V gave up 5 bases and J gave up 3 bases; unmatched junction bases: 7. Germline-derived CDR1 and CDR2 are SGHTA and FQGNSA. This CDR3 reads CASSQDRGRTDTQYF. The DNA of the CDR3 is TGTGCCAGCAGCCAAGACAGGGGTAGGACAGATACGCAGTATTTT.

The chain has TRBV10-3 and TRBJ1-5; D is ambiguous. The CDR3 length is 14 residues. In germline, CDR1 is ENHRY, CDR2 SYGVKD. The V and J ends lost 2 bases and 1 base respectively, with 6 bases between them. The chain's CDR3 is CAISEDTSNQPQHF. The CDR3 DNA reads TGTGCCATCAGTGAGGACACAAGCAATCAGCCCCAGCATTTT.

V is TRBV13 and J is TRBJ1-1; no definite D call. The V end was cut by 2 bases, the J end by 4 bases, with 8 bases between. CDR1 PRHDT and CDR2 FYEKMQ come from the germline V gene (reference sequence). The CDR3 has 13 amino acids. CDR3 DNA: TGTGCCAGCAGCTTACTGGAGAGCACTGAAGCTTTCTTT. It is translated as CASSLLESTEAFF.

V gene TRBV20-1 combines with J gene TRBJ1-2; D not resolved. The germline V gene has CDR1 DFQATT and CDR2 SNEGSKA (reference sequence). Trimming pared 3 bases from V and 5 bases from J, leaving 7 bases between. The CDR3 spans 11 residues. CDR3 residues: CSASQAYGYTF. The CDR3, as DNA: TGCAGTGCTAGCCAGGCGTATGGCTACACCTTC.

The V gene is TRBV24-1, the J gene TRBJ2-2; no definite D call. The CDR3 loop spans 12 amino acids. Between the trimmed V and J ends, which lost 4 bases and 4 bases, there was a span of 3 bases. Germline V gene lookup returns CDR1 KGHDR and CDR2 SFDVKD. The CDR3 is CATSDPTGELFF. For the CDR3, the DNA is TGTGCCACCAGTGACCCCACCGGGGAGCTGTTTTTT.

The rearrangement uses TRBV7-2 and TRBJ2-5; 11 bases match TRBD2. With 5 bases clipped from V and 5 bases from J, the junction kept 10 bases outside the gene matches. Germline CDR1 is SGHTA and CDR2 is FQGNSA. The CDR3 extends over 16 amino acids. CDR3 residues: CASSLASGGPLETQYF. The CDR3 nucleotides are TGTGCCAGCAGCCTCGCTAGCGGGGGGCCCCTGGAGACCCAGTACTTC.